The 2 T cell receptor beta chains presented below share a single source sample, sequenced in a study of T cell responses to AZD1222 COVID-19 vaccine. Sequenced by immunoSEQ multiplex PCR; TCRdb stores in-frame clones only, minus some. The sample holds more than 60,000 clones, roughly 90% seen once. Sequencing used peripheral blood, obtained on day 0 of AZD1222 vaccination. The source is an adult in good health.

The CDR3 loop is CASSLGSGSRREQFF. CDR3 sequence (DNA): TGCGCCAGCAGCTTGGGGAGCGGGAGTAGGCGTGAGCAGTTCTTC. The chain is built from TRBV5-1 and TRBJ2-1; TRBD2 matches at 8 bases. Losses at the gene ends were 0 bases for V and 9 bases for J; bases not matched to a gene: 8. The CDR3 runs to 15 residues. The germline V gene encodes CDR1 SGHRS and CDR2 YFSETQ.

The chain has TRBV5-1 and TRBJ1-3; no reliable D call. Looked up from germline, CDR1 is SGHRS and CDR2 is YFSETQ. The CDR3 is 15 residues long. V was cut by 0 bases and J by 4 bases, with 11 bases left in between. CDR3 in DNA: TGCGCCAGCAGCTTGGTGGGGAATTCAGGAAACACCATATATTTT. It encodes CASSLVGNSGNTIYF.